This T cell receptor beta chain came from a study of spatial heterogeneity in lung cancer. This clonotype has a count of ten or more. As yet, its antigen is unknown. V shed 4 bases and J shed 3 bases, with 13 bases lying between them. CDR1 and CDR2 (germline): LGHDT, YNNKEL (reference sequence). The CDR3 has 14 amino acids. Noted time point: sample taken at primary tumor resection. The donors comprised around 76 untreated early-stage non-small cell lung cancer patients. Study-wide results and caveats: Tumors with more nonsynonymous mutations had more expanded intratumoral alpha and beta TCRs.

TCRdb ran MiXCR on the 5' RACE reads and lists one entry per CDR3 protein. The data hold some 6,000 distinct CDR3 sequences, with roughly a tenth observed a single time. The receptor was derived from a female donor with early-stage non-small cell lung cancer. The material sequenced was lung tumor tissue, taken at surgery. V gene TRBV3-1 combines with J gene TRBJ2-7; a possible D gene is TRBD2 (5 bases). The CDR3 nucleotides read TGTGCCAGCAGCCCGTGGGGAGAGGGCTACGAGCAGTACTTC. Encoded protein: CASSPWGEGYEQYF.